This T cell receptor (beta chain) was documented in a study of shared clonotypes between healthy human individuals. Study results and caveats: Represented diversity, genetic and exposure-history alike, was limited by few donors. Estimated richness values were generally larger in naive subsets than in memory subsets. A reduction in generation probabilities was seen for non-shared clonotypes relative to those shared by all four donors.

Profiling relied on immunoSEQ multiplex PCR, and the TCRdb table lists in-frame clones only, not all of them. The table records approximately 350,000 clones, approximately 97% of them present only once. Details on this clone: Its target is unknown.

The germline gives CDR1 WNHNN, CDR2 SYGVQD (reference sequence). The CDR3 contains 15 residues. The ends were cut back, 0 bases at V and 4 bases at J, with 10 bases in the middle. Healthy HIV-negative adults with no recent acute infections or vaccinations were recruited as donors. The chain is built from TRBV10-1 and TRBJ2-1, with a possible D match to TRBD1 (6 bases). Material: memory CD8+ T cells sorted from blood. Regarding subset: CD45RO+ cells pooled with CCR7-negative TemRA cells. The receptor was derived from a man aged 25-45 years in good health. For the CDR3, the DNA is TGCGCCAGCAGTGAGTCAAGGACAGCTTACAATGAGCAGTTCTTC. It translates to CASSESRTAYNEQFF.